These 24 T cell receptor beta chains share one sample of origin, sequenced in a study of blood T cell repertoires in COVID-19 (dated by TCRdb to 2018 to 2020). Library preparation was by the immunoSEQ multiplex PCR assay. Imported from immuneACCESS, the table was reduced by TCRdb to in-frame sequences with V and J called. These copies leave out some clones; in studies compared against another copy, an unresolved V gene accounts for under half, and the cause of the remainder is not known. The sample table contains a few hundred thousand clones; only one count was recorded for about 91% of them. The ten largest clonotypes hold around an eighth of the sample. Sequenced: peripheral blood. The receptors were sampled from a woman aged 55-70 years with acute or convalescent COVID-19.

CDR3 sequence reads: CASSPGYWEVANEQFF. CDR3 in DNA: TGTGCCAGCAGCCCCGGTTATTGGGAGGTAGCCAATGAGCAGTTCTTC. This sequence joins TRBV7-2 and TRBJ2-1, with D maybe TRBD2 (6 bases). Trimming removed 5 bases at V and 6 bases at J, with 20 bases between. The CDR3 sequence is 16 residues long. CDR1 is SGHTA and CDR2 is FQGNSA in the germline V gene. The full variable domain, in which reference TRBV7-2 and TRBJ2-1 provide the parts outside the CDR3, is GAGVSQSPSNKVTEKGKDVELRCDPISGHTALYWYRQSLGQGLEFLIYFQGNSAPDKSGLPSDRFSAERTGGSVSTLTIQRTQQEDSAVYLCASSPGYWEVANEQFFGPGTRLTVL.

The rearrangement uses TRBV6-5 and TRBJ2-3; D may be TRBD2 (6 bases). CDR1 is MNHEY, CDR2 SVGAGI, per germline. The V end lost 6 bases, the J end lost 6 bases, and 16 bases lay between the germline ends. The CDR3 is made up of 14 amino acids. CDR3 protein: CASRGWGGGDTQYF. The CDR3 DNA reads as TGTGCCAGCAGGGGCTGGGGAGGTGGGGATACGCAGTATTTT.

This chain links TRBV7-6 with TRBJ2-3, with no clear D. The CDR3 is 16 residues long. V was trimmed by 1 base and J by 1 base, leaving 12 bases between them. Germline V CDR1 and CDR2: SGHVS, FNYEAQ. CDR3 amino acids: CASSLGAASRTDTQYF. The DNA of the CDR3 is TGTGCCAGCAGCTTAGGCGCGGCTAGTCGCACAGATACGCAGTATTTT. Full variable domain (rest looked up from reference TRBV7-6 and TRBJ2-3): GAGVSQSPRYKVTKRGQDVALRCDPISGHVSLYWYRQALGQGPEFLTYFNYEAQQDKSGLPNDRFSAERPEGSISTLTIQRTEQRDSAMYRCASSLGAASRTDTQYFGPGTRLTVL.

This clone has just a few counts. The chain combines TRBV5-1 with TRBJ1-6, with 8 bases matching TRBD1. The germline V gene has CDR1 SGHRS and CDR2 YFSETQ. The CDR3 has 16 residues. Trimming at V came to 0 bases and at J to 7 bases, leaving 6 bases not matched to a gene. The CDR3 reads CASSLGRDRLNSPLHF. CDR3 nucleotide sequence: TGCGCCAGCAGCTTGGGGCGGGACAGGCTAAATTCACCCCTCCACTTT.

The V gene is TRBV2, the J gene TRBJ1-1; a possible D gene is TRBD1 (6 bases). CDR3 size: 13 residues. Trimming stripped 7 bases from V and 5 bases from J, with 14 bases between. Germline CDR1 is SNHLY and CDR2 is FYNNEI. The CDR3 region is CASIARGGTEAFF. CDR3 DNA: TGTGCCAGCATCGCCAGGGGTGGGACTGAAGCTTTCTTT.

J is TRBJ2-7 and V is TRBV2, with TRBD2 identical over 14 bases. This CDR3 is built from 16 residues. Trimming removed 4 bases from V and 3 bases from J; junction bases left unmatched: 5. The germline V gene has CDR1 SNHLY and CDR2 FYNNEI. The CDR3 protein is CASSGTSGGPVYEQYF. Here the CDR3 DNA reads TGTGCCAGCAGTGGGACTAGCGGGGGGCCGGTCTACGAGCAGTACTTC.

The chain employs TRBV4-3 and TRBJ1-2, with 7 bases fitting TRBD1. Germline CDR1 reads LGHNA; CDR2 reads YSLEER. The CDR3 totals 15 residues. After removal of 2 bases from V and 2 bases from J, the junction contained 5 bases not matched to a gene. CDR3 region: CASSQSPTGNYGYTF. As DNA, the CDR3 is TGCGCCAGCAGCCAATCACCGACAGGGAACTATGGCTACACCTTC.

This rearrangement joins TRBV6-6 to TRBJ2-1; 7 bases line up with TRBD2. The germline gives CDR1 MNHNY, CDR2 SVGAGI (reference sequence). The CDR3 covers 16 residues. Unmatched junction bases numbered 7, after V lost 0 bases and J lost 5 bases. The CDR3 protein is CASSYSIREDHNEQFF. The CDR3 DNA reads as TGTGCCAGCAGTTACTCTATTCGGGAGGACCACAATGAGCAGTTCTTC.

The CDR3 nucleotides are TGCGCCAGCAGTCAATCGATTGTGGACGCGCGGGGGGGCCCGGGCGGGGAGCTGTTTTTT. This codes for CASSQSIVDARGGPGGELFF. The chain has TRBV23-1 and TRBJ2-2; 9 bases agree with TRBD2. TRBV23-1 is designated an ORF whose function remains uncertain. The CDR3 spans 20 residues. The V segment lost 0 bases and the J segment 7 bases; nucleotides outside the gene matches: 18.

The genes are TRBV24-1 and TRBJ1-2; no clear D gene. This CDR3 is built from 11 residues. The V end lost 4 bases, the J end lost 8 bases, and 7 bases lay between the germline ends. CDR1 and CDR2 from the germline V gene are KGHDR and SFDVKD. Here the CDR3 DNA reads TGTGCCACCAGTGACCGGTCGGGCTACACCTTC. Its protein product is CATSDRSGYTF.

The chain joins TRBV24-1 to TRBJ1-2; D not certain. The germline CDR1 and CDR2 sequences are KGHDR and SFDVKD. V lost 4 bases, J lost 0 bases, and 11 bases lay in between. This CDR3 region has 15 residues. The CDR3 bases are TGTGCCACCAGTGAGGGCACAGTTACTAACTATGGCTACACCTTC. Its protein product is CATSEGTVTNYGYTF.

The chain couples TRBV2 to TRBJ1-2; TRBD1 aligns across 8 bases. The germline CDR1 and CDR2 sequences are SNHLY and FYNNEI. The CDR3 sequence is 12 residues long. V trimming: 10 bases; J trimming: 7 bases; junction bases outside the gene matches: 8. The DNA for the CDR3 is TGTGCCACCTCGGACAGGGCTGGTGGCTACACCTTC. It specifies CATSDRAGGYTF.

The genes are TRBV6-5 and TRBJ1-3, with TRBD1 matching over 9 bases. The CDR3 contains 15 residues. Germline V gives CDR1 MNHEY, CDR2 SVGAGI. Trimming at V came to 7 bases and at J to 2 bases, leaving 6 bases not matched to a gene. CDR3 loop: CASTDRGLAGNTIYF. CDR3 DNA: TGTGCCAGCACCGACAGGGGGTTGGCTGGAAACACCATATATTTT.

The gene calls are TRBV28 and TRBJ2-3; the D is unclear. V shed 5 bases and J shed 5 bases, with 8 bases lying between them. This CDR3 has 12 residues. Germline V gene lookup returns CDR1 MDHEN and CDR2 SYDVKM. Here the CDR3 reads CASSPIEDTQYF. In DNA, the CDR3 is TGTGCCAGCAGTCCAATAGAAGATACGCAGTATTTT.

In its sample, this clone was seen once. This chain connects TRBV7-2 to TRBJ1-2; TRBD1 might be the D (6 bases). With 5 bases removed from V and 2 bases from J, the gap between germline ends came to 18 bases. Germline values: CDR1 SGHTA, CDR2 FQGNSA. This CDR3 is 16 amino acids long. The CDR3 region has the DNA TGTGCCAGCAGCGTTGGACAGATCTCCCCCAACTATGGCTACACCTTC. Its translation is CASSVGQISPNYGYTF.

The CDR3 DNA follows: TGTGCCAGCAGCTTAGTAAGGGGAGCGGGAGCGGACACCGGGGAGCTGTTTTTT. It is translated as CASSLVRGAGADTGELFF. The chain uses TRBV7-8 and TRBJ2-2, with TRBD2 identical over 8 bases. The V and J ends lost 1 base and 3 bases, in that order; junction bases with no gene match: 10. Germline V gene lookup returns CDR1 SGHVS and CDR2 FQNEAQ. The CDR3 runs 18 residues. Full variable domain (outside the CDR3, taken from reference TRBV7-8 and TRBJ2-2): GAGVSQSPRYKVAKRGQDVALRCDPISGHVSLFWYQQALGQGPEFLTYFQNEAQLDKSGLPSDRFFAERPEGSVSTLKIQRTQQEDSAVYLCASSLVRGAGADTGELFFGEGSRLTVL.

This clone was detected only once. This specimen includes other DNA sequences encoding the same CDR3. The chain is built from TRBV6-2 or TRBV6-3 and TRBJ2-1; 9 bases map to TRBD2. Losses at the gene ends were 3 bases for V and 3 bases for J; bases not matched to a gene: 3. The CDR3 has 15 amino acids. In germline, CDR1 is MNHEY, CDR2 SVGEGT. CDR3 sequence (DNA): TGTGCCAGCAGTTATAGCGGGGGAGGCTACAATGAGCAGTTCTTC. This translates into CASSYSGGGYNEQFF.

This clone came up once. This chain joins TRBV30 and TRBJ1-1; D possibly corresponds to TRBD1 (6 bases). Trimming stripped 4 bases from V and 5 bases from J, with 14 bases between. Germline V gene lookup returns CDR1 GTSNPN and CDR2 SVGIG (reference sequence). This CDR3 has 13 amino acids. This chain's CDR3 is CAWTRGGRTEAFF. Here the CDR3 DNA reads TGTGCCTGGACCCGGGGGGGGCGAACTGAAGCTTTCTTT.

The chain couples TRBV19 to TRBJ2-3, with D perhaps matching TRBD1 (5 bases). The CDR3 consists of 18 residues. Germline CDR1 reads LNHDA; CDR2 reads SQIVND (reference sequence). Trimming took 4 bases from V and 0 from J, leaving 20 bases between them. The CDR3 DNA is TGTGCCAGTAGTAGAGCCCCTGGACACCCTACCAGCACAGATACGCAGTATTTT. Translating it yields CASSRAPGHPTSTDTQYF.

Worth noting for this clone: In the same sample, other DNA sequences code for this CDR3. The genes are TRBV18 and TRBJ2-7; TRBD1 matches 7 bases. V dropped 3 bases and J dropped 3; count of bases not matched to a gene: 5. The germline V gene encodes CDR1 KGHSH and CDR2 LQKENI. This CDR3 is 14 amino acids long. The CDR3 DNA follows: TGTGCCAGCTCACCGGGACAGACGAACTACGAGCAGTACTTC. Its translation is CASSPGQTNYEQYF.

The chain couples TRBV5-5 to TRBJ2-7; D is perhaps TRBD1 (5 bases). CDR3 length equals 13 residues. Trimming shortened V by 9 bases and J by 5 bases, and 18 bases separated the two germline ends. Germline CDR1 is SGHKS and CDR2 is YYEKEE (reference sequence). The chain's CDR3 is CATTGFASNEQYF. The CDR3 region has the DNA TGTGCCACCACAGGTTTTGCTTCGAACGAGCAGTACTTC.

As regards this clone: The sample has other DNA sequences that encode this CDR3 too. The V and J genes are TRBV6-2 or TRBV6-3 and TRBJ1-5; weak D call: TRBD1 (5 bases). Germline CDR1 MNHEY, CDR2 SVGEGT. Trimming pared 0 bases from V and 4 bases from J, leaving 7 bases between. CDR3 size: 14 residues. The CDR3 DNA follows: TGTGCCAGCAGTTACTCGGGGGGGAATCAGCCCCAGCATTTT. Its translation: CASSYSGGNQPQHF.

This sequence joins TRBV27 and TRBJ1-4, with a tentative D call TRBD1 (5 bases). This CDR3 is 14 amino acids long. Trimming shortened V by 4 bases and J by 10 bases, and 16 bases separated the two germline ends. The germline V gene has CDR1 MNHEY and CDR2 SMNVEV (reference sequence). The DNA for the CDR3 is TGTGCCAGCAGTTGGTCAGACGACGGGGGAAAACTGTTTTTT. This encodes CASSWSDDGGKLFF.

The rearrangement links TRBV7-6 to TRBJ1-4, with D tentatively TRBD1 (5 bases). CDR3 size: 15 residues. The V end lost 1 base, the J end lost 5 bases, and 11 bases lay between the germline ends. CDR1 SGHVS and CDR2 FNYEAQ come from the germline V gene. DNA of the CDR3: TGTGCCAGCAGCTTAGGCGGGGGGAAAAATGAAAAACTGTTTTTT. This codes for CASSLGGGKNEKLFF.